The T cell receptor (beta chain) under discussion was sequenced for a study of blood T cells in healthy people across ages. This clonotype came up a few times. Germline-derived CDR1 and CDR2 are MNHEY and SVGEGT. This CDR3 has 11 amino acids. The V end lost 6 bases, the J end lost 11 bases, and 11 bases lay between the germline ends. With a J-beta primer mix and a sample-barcoded 5' primer, a second PCR ran 7 to 11 cycles. Carrying 12 random nucleotides, a template-switch adaptor labeled each individual cDNA molecule. Each CDR3 protein gets one entry after TCRdb re-called the 5' RACE reads with MiXCR. This table has 500,000 to 550,000 distinct CDR3 sequences, approximately 25% appearing once. The data also belong to a second study, concerning T cells of mothers and their children. That study reports: Every mother produced more than 9 million TCR beta CDR3 reads, whereas every child provided approximately 3 million.

The origin of this receptor is a boy younger than 18 in good health. The material sequenced was blood. The chain recombines TRBV6-2 or TRBV6-3 with TRBJ1-5, with a tentative D call TRBD1 (6 bases). The CDR3: CASSGQYAQHF. CDR3 sequence (DNA): TGTGCCAGCAGCGGACAGTACGCCCAGCATTTT.